This T cell receptor (beta chain) was profiled in a study of shared T cell receptors in the human thymus (dated by TCRdb to about 2021). Broadly, across the study: The study examined how the human thymus generates shared, self-reactive T-cell receptor alpha chains.

The library came from the immunoSEQ multiplex PCR assay. TCRdb mirrors the immuneACCESS table, restricted to in-frame sequences. Some clones are absent from its copies; in checked studies, under half trace to an unresolved V gene, and the reason for the others is unknown. The sample table shows hundreds of thousands of clones, and approximately 80% are seen once. More than 0.01% of the sample is held by the ten biggest clonotypes. The germline V and J ends show losses of 3 bases and 0 bases respectively, and no gene match explains 6 bases of the junction. Its CDR3 holds 16 amino acids, cysteine through phenylalanine. The kept DNA is CDR3 alone, 48 bases in frame from the first base. CDR1 MDHEN and CDR2 SYDVKM are derived from the germline V gene. Regarding this clone: No antigen is known for it. Base qualities are missing; no much larger clone stands one base away.

These records were also assigned to another study, of human thymus T cells. That second report states: In Finland, the donors were immunologically healthy infants who were having open corrective cardiac surgery for congenital heart defects. Thymus tissue was obtained as surgical resects removed during corrective cardiac surgery. Usage of V and J gene segments appeared to be biased in both the thymic and the peripheral blood repertoires. The related research found that thymic TCR repertoires overlapped highly between unrelated individuals. The study described the TCR alpha and beta repertoires in under ten infant thymus samples and four matching peripheral blood samples. Donor ages ranged from roughly 7 to 250 days, and the cohort comprised about six male and a couple of female infants. Thymocytes were freed from the tissue by mechanical means and kept at -70 degrees C as pellets of 10-30 million cells. A QIAsymphony instrument was used to extract genomic DNA from frozen cell pellets. TCRB and TCRAD loci were amplified from a standardized quantity of quality-controlled genomic DNA using the immunoSEQ multiplex PCR assay. Amplicons spanned the V(D)J region at a length sufficient to cover the CDR3 and identify V and J genes. Through the commercial immunoSEQ service, the amplicons were sequenced on an Illumina platform. Primer bias and sequencing errors were corrected using previously described methods, and TCRAD and TCRB definitions followed the IMGT database. Repertoires were analysed with immunoSEQ Analyzer 3.0 and VDJTools, covering basic statistics, V/J segment usage, diversity estimates, rarefaction and pairwise overlap. Chao1, ChaoE, Efron-Thisted, Shannon and inverse Simpson indices were used to estimate diversity, which was also estimated on datasets down-sampled to the smallest sample. Repertoire overlap was determined by strict matching of CDR3 nucleotide sequence, V gene and J gene, and Jaccard-based multidimensional scaling clustering was applied. On average, approximately 800,000 unique TCRB clonotypes were obtained from thymus samples, compared with 70,000 to 100,000 from blood samples.

Sequencing used thymocytes. Here the chain combines TRBV28 and TRBJ2-7; 9 middle bases align to TRBD1. This TCR was recovered from a boy under two years old with a congenital heart defect. Donor details come from another sample of the same person, matched by shared clones. The DNA sequence is given as TGTGCCAGCAGTTTTCCGGGACAGGGAAGCTCCTACGAGCAGTACTTC. Translation gives CASSFPGQGSSYEQYF.